These 4 T cell receptor beta chains originate from one sample sequenced in a study of blood T cell repertoires in COVID-19. Assay: immunoSEQ multiplex PCR; the TCRdb copy retains only in-frame clones and omits some. The top ten hold 4% to 5% of the sample, which has hundreds of thousands of clones, about four fifths seen once. Sequencing was carried out using peripheral blood. The receptors stem from an older woman with acute or convalescent COVID-19.

The V and J genes are TRBV4-1 and TRBJ2-1; 7 bases are shared with TRBD2. The CDR3 runs to 14 residues. CDR1 is MGHRA and CDR2 is YSYEKL in the germline V gene. Trimming at V came to 1 base and at J to 10 bases, leaving 7 bases not matched to a gene. CDR3: CASSQVGEGREQFF. CDR3 coding DNA: TGCGCCAGCAGCCAAGTTGGGGAGGGCAGGGAGCAGTTCTTC.

This chain uses TRBV6-2 or TRBV6-3 with TRBJ1-2; TRBD1 matches at 8 bases. V lost 5 bases and J lost 4; bases outside the gene matches: 9. The CDR3 has 15 amino acids. The germline CDR1 and CDR2 sequences are MNHEY and SVGEGT. The CDR3 here is CASSKSGTGPYGYTF. The CDR3 coding sequence is TGTGCCAGCAGTAAAAGCGGGACAGGACCCTATGGCTACACCTTC.

V usage is TRBV3-1 (or the pseudogene TRBV3-2) and J usage is TRBJ2-1, with D unresolved. Germline loops: CDR1 LGHDT, CDR2 YNNKEL (reference sequence). The CDR3 spans 13 residues. Trimming cost V 3 bases and J 6 bases, with 9 bases left between them. CDR3 loop: CASSQQVVNEQFF. The CDR3 region has the DNA TGTGCCAGCAGCCAGCAGGTAGTCAATGAGCAGTTCTTC.

The chain employs TRBV10-3 and TRBJ2-3; 10 bases align to TRBD2. Germline V lookup: CDR1 ENHRY, CDR2 SYGVKD. The CDR3 loop spans 18 amino acids. With 6 bases clipped from V and 0 bases from J, the junction kept 12 bases outside the gene matches. The CDR3 DNA is TGTGCCATCAGACCTGGTAGCGGGGGGCTTCCTAGCACAGATACGCAGTATTTT. Protein sequence: CAIRPGSGGLPSTDTQYF.